These 15 T cell receptor beta chains were sequenced from one sample in a study of early T cells in non-severe SARS-CoV-2 infection. Via MiXCR, TCRdb re-called the 5' RACE reads, giving one row per CDR3 protein. The sample comprises 55,000 to 85,000 distinct CDR3 sequences, roughly 12% of which are singletons, and 4% to 5.5% rests with the top ten. Sequenced material: whole blood. The receptors here all came from an adult who was a healthcare worker with PCR-confirmed SARS-CoV-2 infection or an uninfected control (not recorded which).

The V gene is TRBV12-3 or TRBV12-4, the J gene TRBJ2-7; D ambiguous. Trimming took 3 bases from V and 6 from J, leaving 18 bases between them. The CDR3 spans 15 residues. The CDR3 protein is CASSFTSSQGGEQYF. The CDR3 DNA follows: TGTGCCAGCAGTTTCACCTCCTCCCAAGGTGGCGAGCAGTACTTC.

The table lists this clonotype with a few counts. The rearrangement links TRBV18 to TRBJ2-3; 9 bases agree with TRBD1. CDR3 length equals 16 residues. V shed 1 base, J shed 1 base, and the junction held 3 bases outside the gene matches. The germline V gene has CDR1 KGHSH and CDR2 LQKENI. CDR3 nucleotide sequence: TGTGCCAGCTCACCACAGACAGGGGGTGGCACAGATACGCAGTATTTT. The encoded protein is CASSPQTGGGTDTQYF.

Many counts were recorded for this clonotype. The chain has TRBV12-3 or TRBV12-4 and TRBJ2-2; weak D call: TRBD1 (6 bases). The length of the CDR3 is 12 residues. Trimming removed 8 bases from V and 4 bases from J, with 8 bases in between. The CDR3 DNA is TGTGCCAGCTTGGGGGCCACCGGGGAGCTGTTTTTT. It is translated as CASLGATGELFF.

In its sample, this clonotype was seen many times. The CDR3 here is CASSFSPGGTGELFF. The CDR3 DNA reads as TGTGCCAGTAGTTTCTCCCCCGGGGGCACCGGGGAGCTGTTTTTT. The J gene is TRBJ2-2, the V gene TRBV19; D might be TRBD2 (6 bases). With 5 bases removed from V and 4 bases from J, the gap between germline ends came to 14 bases. Looked up from germline, CDR1 is LNHDA and CDR2 is SQIVND (reference sequence). The CDR3 runs 15 residues. Based on the CDR3 plus reference TRBV19 and TRBJ2-2, the full variable domain is DGGITQSPKYLFRKEGQNVTLSCEQNLNHDAMYWYRQDPGQGLRLIYYSQIVNDFQKGDIAEGYSVSREKKESFPLTVTSAQKNPTAFYLCASSFSPGGTGELFFGEGSRLTVL.

The table lists this clonotype with many counts. The V gene is TRBV29-1, the J gene TRBJ1-1; 11 bases agree with TRBD1. J lost 4 bases, V lost 4 bases, and 5 bases had no gene match. Germline CDR1 SQVTM, CDR2 ANQGSEA. There are 14 residues in the CDR3. CDR3 loop: CSVARDRGTTEAFF. The CDR3 DNA follows: TGCAGCGTTGCAAGGGACAGGGGGACCACTGAAGCTTTCTTT.

The V call is TRBV9, the J call TRBJ1-2, with a tentative D call TRBD1 (6 bases). Germline V gene lookup returns CDR1 SGDLS and CDR2 YYNGEE. The CDR3 has 14 residues. Trimming took 4 bases from V and 3 from J, leaving 13 bases between them. This CDR3 is CASSPGQQYYGYTF. Here the CDR3 DNA reads TGTGCCAGCAGCCCTGGACAGCAATACTATGGCTACACCTTC. Variable domain in full (rest from reference TRBV9 and TRBJ1-2): DSGVTQTPKHLITATGQRVTLRCSPRSGDLSVYWYQQSLDQGLQFLIQYYNGEERAKGNILERFSAQQFPDLHSELNLSSLELGDSALYFCASSPGQQYYGYTFGSGTRLTVV.

This clonotype occurred many times. The chain couples TRBV20-1 to TRBJ2-5, with 9 bases identical to TRBD1. Germline-derived CDR1 and CDR2 are DFQATT and SNEGSKA (reference sequence). After removal of 6 bases from V and 6 bases from J, the junction contained 11 bases not matched to a gene. The CDR3 sequence is 14 residues long. The CDR3 reads CSADRDRDAQTQYF. The CDR3 bases are TGCAGTGCGGACCGGGACAGGGATGCGCAGACCCAGTACTTC.

The rearrangement joins TRBV7-9 to TRBJ1-1; perhaps TRBD1 as D (5 bases). This CDR3 contains 12 residues. Trimming shortened V by 8 bases and J by 5 bases, and 12 bases separated the two germline ends. Germline lookup yields CDR1 SEHNR and CDR2 FQNEAQ (reference sequence). The CDR3 spells CASEGEGTEAFF. DNA for the CDR3: TGTGCCAGCGAAGGGGAGGGGACTGAAGCTTTCTTT.

This clonotype has just a few counts. The chain has TRBV11-2 and TRBJ2-5; 7 positions match TRBD2. J lost 5 bases, V lost 5 bases, and 11 bases had no gene match. There are 15 residues in the CDR3. The V gene's germline CDR1 is SGHAT and CDR2 FQNNGV. CDR3 DNA sequence: TGTGCCAGCAGCCCGGTGGAGTCGCGGGGGGAGACCCAGTACTTC. Encoded protein: CASSPVESRGETQYF.

A remark on this clonotype: This may arise from a read error, as a much more abundant clone is one base away. This sequence joins TRBV20-1 and TRBJ2-1; 9 positions match TRBD2. Germline V gene data show CDR1 as DFQATT and CDR2 as SNEGSKA (reference sequence). The ends lost 1 base at V and 4 bases at J; junction bases unmatched: 8. This CDR3 is built from 16 residues. The CDR3 DNA follows: TGCAGTGCTAGAGCTCTGACTAGCGGAGGTTACAATGAGCAGTTCTTC. It encodes CSARALTSGGYNEQFF.

This clonotype was counted between two and nine times. The chain uses TRBV6-2 or TRBV6-3 and TRBJ1-3, with D perhaps matching TRBD1 (6 bases). Germline V gene sequence: CDR1 MNHEY, CDR2 SVGEGT. The CDR3 extends over 17 amino acids. The ends were cut back, 8 bases at V and 0 bases at J, with 20 bases in the middle. The CDR3 region is CASRNRTGLLSGNTIYF. The CDR3, as DNA: TGTGCCAGCCGAAACCGAACAGGGCTACTCTCTGGAAACACCATATATTTT.

This clonotype was found many times. The chain uses TRBV24-1 and TRBJ2-3, with 7 nucleotides matching TRBD2. The CDR3 covers 13 residues. Germline values: CDR1 KGHDR, CDR2 SFDVKD. The V and J ends lost 9 bases and 1 base, in that order; junction bases with no gene match: 3. The CDR3 DNA reads as TGTGCCACCGGGGGGGTTCGCACAGATACGCAGTATTTT. Translating gives CATGGVRTDTQYF.

The rearrangement uses TRBV12-3 or TRBV12-4 and TRBJ1-2; the D gene is possibly TRBD1 (5 bases). The CDR3 sequence is 15 residues long. Trimming shortened V by 5 bases and J by 4 bases, and 17 bases separated the two germline ends. The CDR3 coding sequence is TGTGCCAGCAGTCACCCGGGACGGAAATTCTATGGCTACACCTTC. It specifies CASSHPGRKFYGYTF.

A few counts support this clonotype. CDR3 bases: TGTGCCAGCAGCCCCCCGGGACAGGACTTCTACGAGCAGTACTTC. Amino acid sequence: CASSPPGQDFYEQYF. The rearrangement joins TRBV7-9 to TRBJ2-7; 8 bases agree with TRBD1. The CDR3 contains 15 residues. The V and J ends lost 5 bases and 3 bases, in that order; junction bases with no gene match: 9. Germline loops: CDR1 SEHNR, CDR2 FQNEAQ (reference sequence).

This clonotype was found a few times. V gene TRBV12-3 or TRBV12-4 combines with J gene TRBJ2-1; D unclear. Trimming removed 5 bases at V and 6 bases at J, with 17 bases between. The CDR3 length is 15 residues. The CDR3 is CASSVILIRFNEQFF. Here the CDR3 DNA reads TGTGCCAGCAGTGTCATCCTAATAAGATTCAATGAGCAGTTCTTC.